This passage covers 27 T cell receptor beta chains from one sample sequenced in a study of Tregs in tolerant kidney transplant recipients. Repertoires were generated with immunoSEQ multiplex PCR, while TCRdb's copy carries only in-frame clones and drops some. The sample consists of approximately 98,000 clones, 90% of them appearing once. The starting material was CD4+ T cells from blood, obtained before the transplant. The receptors originated from a human donor who received a combined kidney and bone marrow transplant.

The V and J genes are TRBV19 and TRBJ2-7; D possibly corresponds to TRBD2 (5 bases). V was clipped by 11 bases and J by 0 bases, with 14 bases between them. The CDR3 loop spans 13 amino acids. Germline CDR1 and CDR2: LNHDA and SQIVND (reference sequence). CDR3: CARVRVFSYEQYF. The DNA for the CDR3 is TGTGCCCGGGTGAGGGTCTTCTCCTACGAGCAGTACTTC. Full variable domain (rest looked up from reference TRBV19 and TRBJ2-7): DGGITQSPKYLFRKEGQNVTLSCEQNLNHDAMYWYRQDPGQGLRLIYYSQIVNDFQKGDIAEGYSVSREKKESFPLTVTSAQKNPTAFYLCARVRVFSYEQYFGPGTRLTVT.

V and J are TRBV25-1 and TRBJ2-7; 10 bases map to TRBD1. V trimming: 7 bases; J trimming: 4 bases; junction bases outside the gene matches: 10. The CDR3 covers 15 residues. Germline lookup yields CDR1 MGHDK and CDR2 SYGVNS. The DNA of the CDR3 is TGTGCCAGCAATTCAAGACAGGGGGCACAGTACGAGCAGTACTTC. Amino acid sequence: CASNSRQGAQYEQYF.

This chain uses TRBV4-1 with TRBJ2-3; 12 nucleotides align to TRBD2. CDR1 MGHRA and CDR2 YSYEKL come from the germline V gene. The CDR3 length is 19 residues. V trimming: 0 bases; J trimming: 0 bases; junction bases outside the gene matches: 7. The CDR3 DNA sequence: TGCGCCAGCAGCCAAGATCGACTAGCGGGGGCCCCGAGCACAGATACGCAGTATTTT. Encoded protein: CASSQDRLAGAPSTDTQYF.

This chain joins TRBV10-1 and TRBJ2-1, with 11 bases identical to TRBD2. CDR1 is WNHNN and CDR2 is SYGVQD in the germline V gene (reference sequence). Germline trimming cut 4 bases from V and 1 base from J; bases unmatched to any gene: 9. CDR3 length: 18 residues. The CDR3 sequence is CASSGGLAGGRSYNEQFF. The CDR3 DNA reads TGCGCCAGCAGTGGTGGGCTAGCGGGGGGCCGGTCCTACAATGAGCAGTTCTTC.

The chain joins TRBV6-5 to TRBJ2-5, with a tentative D call TRBD1 (5 bases). The V gene lost 2 bases and the J gene lost 3 bases, with 13 bases spanning the gap. CDR3 length: 15 amino acids. CDR1 and CDR2 (germline): MNHEY, SVGAGI. The CDR3 region is CASSYGPGPEETQYF. The CDR3 bases are TGTGCCAGCAGTTACGGTCCAGGGCCGGAAGAGACCCAGTACTTC.

The V call is TRBV5-1, the J call TRBJ2-2; 10 bases line up with TRBD2. In germline, CDR1 is SGHRS, CDR2 YFSETQ. The junction had 12 bases not matched to a gene; V was cut back by 7 bases and J by 3 bases. This CDR3 is 17 amino acids long. This CDR3 reads CASGLGWSGGDTGELFF. The CDR3 bases are TGCGCCAGCGGCCTTGGTTGGAGCGGGGGGGACACCGGGGAGCTGTTTTTT.

The chain recombines TRBV5-1 with TRBJ1-2; TRBD1 matches 9 bases. The CDR3 consists of 14 residues. Germline V gives CDR1 SGHRS, CDR2 YFSETQ. With V trimmed by 3 bases and J by 6 bases, 6 bases remained unmatched. The CDR3 reads CASSSPGQGNGYTF. For the CDR3, the DNA is TGCGCCAGCAGCTCCCCGGGACAGGGTAATGGCTACACCTTC.

This rearrangement joins TRBV5-1 to TRBJ1-2, with 8 bases aligning to TRBD1. Trimming took 4 bases from V and 3 from J; bases not matched to a gene: 5. This CDR3 has 14 amino acids. Germline V CDR1 and CDR2: SGHRS, YFSETQ. The CDR3 DNA reads TGCGCCAGCAGCACGTCAGGGGGCGACTATGGCTACACCTTC. Amino acids: CASSTSGGDYGYTF.

The chain has TRBV29-1 and TRBJ2-2, with D perhaps matching TRBD1 (5 bases). The V and J ends lost 3 bases and 2 bases respectively, with 10 bases between them. The CDR3 runs 14 residues. Germline values: CDR1 SQVTM, CDR2 ANQGSEA. The DNA for the CDR3 is TGCAGCGTTGATTCAGGGCGCAACACCGGGGAGCTGTTTTTT. Amino acids: CSVDSGRNTGELFF.

The rearrangement links TRBV29-1 to TRBJ1-2; the D gene is possibly TRBD1 (6 bases). V was cut by 2 bases and J by 2 bases, with 12 bases left in between. The germline CDR1 and CDR2 sequences are SQVTM and ANQGSEA. The CDR3 contains 14 residues. The CDR3 nucleotides are TGCAGCGTTGAATTACAGGGTGGAAACTATGGCTACACCTTC. Amino acids: CSVELQGGNYGYTF. The variable domain in full, completed from reference TRBV29-1 and TRBJ1-2, reads SAVISQKPSRDICQRGTSLTIQCQVDSQVTMMFWYRQQPGQSLTLIATANQGSEATYESGFVIDKFPISRPNLTFSTLTVSNMSPEDSSIYLCSVELQGGNYGYTFGSGTRLTVV.

The chain is built from TRBV29-1 and TRBJ2-7; D not certain. Germline V gene data show CDR1 as SQVTM and CDR2 as ANQGSEA. V lost 4 bases, J lost 2 bases, and 12 bases lay in between. The CDR3 runs to 13 residues. Written as DNA, the CDR3 is TGCAGCGTTGCCGGTCAACTTGCCTACGAGCAGTACTTC. Its protein product is CSVAGQLAYEQYF.

The table lists this clone with a count of one. The chain is built from TRBV28 and TRBJ2-2; D not certain. This CDR3 spans 15 amino acids. The germline V gene encodes CDR1 MDHEN and CDR2 SYDVKM. The V and J ends lost 10 bases and 6 bases respectively, with 21 bases between them. The CDR3 DNA is TGTGCCACCCATAGAGGCGCCGGGTCGGCCGGGGAGCTGTTTTTT. This codes for CATHRGAGSAGELFF.

This chain joins TRBV4-3 and TRBJ2-2; 9 bases fit TRBD2. CDR3 length: 16 residues. The J segment lost 0 bases and the V segment lost 1 base, leaving 0 bases of the junction unmatched. The germline V gene encodes CDR1 LGHNA and CDR2 YSLEER. CDR3 region: CASSQGLAANTGELFF. For the CDR3, the DNA is TGCGCCAGCAGCCAAGGACTAGCGGCGAACACCGGGGAGCTGTTTTTT.

The V gene is TRBV7-8, the J gene TRBJ1-2; D remains ambiguous. V shed 5 bases and J shed 3 bases, with 19 bases lying between them. The germline gives CDR1 SGHVS, CDR2 FQNEAQ. This CDR3 is 16 amino acids long. CDR3 bases: TGTGCCAGCAGCCAAACCGAAGAGGCGGCGTACTATGGCTACACCTTC. It yields the protein CASSQTEEAAYYGYTF. The complete variable domain, with remaining parts taken from reference TRBV7-8 and TRBJ1-2, reads GAGVSQSPRYKVAKRGQDVALRCDPISGHVSLFWYQQALGQGPEFLTYFQNEAQLDKSGLPSDRFFAERPEGSVSTLKIQRTQQEDSAVYLCASSQTEEAAYYGYTFGSGTRLTVV.

This chain joins TRBV30 and TRBJ2-7; TRBD2 is a possible D gene (5 bases). CDR1 and CDR2 (germline): GTSNPN, SVGIG (reference sequence). The length of the CDR3 is 13 residues. Trimming pared 4 bases from V and 12 bases from J, leaving 22 bases between. The CDR3 DNA follows: TGTGCCTGGATGAGCGGAACCCTACGGCCGGTGTACTTC. The encoded protein is CAWMSGTLRPVYF.

This chain connects TRBV7-8 to TRBJ2-5, with 7 nucleotides matching TRBD1. With 1 base clipped from V and 0 bases from J, the junction kept 5 bases outside the gene matches. The V gene's germline CDR1 is SGHVS and CDR2 FQNEAQ. The CDR3 has 16 residues. CDR3 sequence: CASSLEGQLYQETQYF. Written as DNA, the CDR3 is TGTGCCAGCAGCTTAGAGGGACAGCTGTACCAAGAGACCCAGTACTTC.

This clone was observed a few times. The chain has TRBV4-1 and TRBJ1-5; weak D call: TRBD1 (6 bases). This CDR3 region has 15 residues. Germline values: CDR1 MGHRA, CDR2 YSYEKL. V dropped 1 base and J dropped 5 bases, with 12 bases sitting between them. CDR3 sequence: CASSQGTGRDQPQHF. CDR3 DNA sequence: TGCGCCAGCAGCCAAGGAACAGGGAGGGATCAGCCCCAGCATTTT.

This clone was counted only a few times. This chain links TRBV19 with TRBJ1-2; 8 nucleotides match TRBD1. The J segment lost 5 bases and the V segment lost 7 bases, leaving 9 bases of the junction unmatched. Germline V gene lookup returns CDR1 LNHDA and CDR2 SQIVND (reference sequence). The CDR3 sequence is 14 residues long. CDR3 residues: CASNTRTGRYGYTF. The CDR3 region has the DNA TGTGCCAGTAACACCCGGACAGGGCGGTATGGCTACACCTTC. Full variable domain (rest looked up from reference TRBV19 and TRBJ1-2): DGGITQSPKYLFRKEGQNVTLSCEQNLNHDAMYWYRQDPGQGLRLIYYSQIVNDFQKGDIAEGYSVSREKKESFPLTVTSAQKNPTAFYLCASNTRTGRYGYTFGSGTRLTVV.

J is TRBJ2-3 and V is TRBV6-6; possible D gene TRBD2, 6 bases. The ends were cut back, 6 bases at V and 2 bases at J, with 18 bases in the middle. Germline CDR1 reads MNHNY; CDR2 reads SVGAGI (reference sequence). CDR3 size: 16 residues. Here the CDR3 reads CASRTTSSGVTDTQYF. Here the CDR3 DNA reads TGTGCCAGCAGAACAACCTCCTCGGGGGTCACAGATACGCAGTATTTT.

The chain is built from TRBV11-3 and TRBJ2-1; the D is unclear. Germline V gene data show CDR1 as SGHNT and CDR2 as YENEEA. The V end was cut by 0 bases, the J end by 4 bases, with 10 bases between. This CDR3 is 15 amino acids long. The CDR3 region has the DNA TGTGCCAGCAGCTTAGATCGCGGAGCATACAATGAGCAGTTCTTC. Amino acid sequence: CASSLDRGAYNEQFF.

J is TRBJ2-3 and V is TRBV9, with D possibly being TRBD1 (6 bases). The V and J ends lost 0 bases and 1 base respectively, with 18 bases between them. The CDR3 spans 18 residues. The germline gives CDR1 SGDLS, CDR2 YYNGEE. This chain's CDR3 is CASSVDRVLPSGTDTQYF. As DNA, the CDR3 is TGTGCCAGCAGCGTAGACAGGGTTCTACCGAGTGGCACAGATACGCAGTATTTT.

The chain combines TRBV7-6 with TRBJ2-5, with TRBD1 matching 7 bases. V trimming: 6 bases; J trimming: 4 bases; junction bases outside the gene matches: 8. The CDR3 is 14 residues long. Germline-derived CDR1 and CDR2 are SGHVS and FNYEAQ. The CDR3 protein is CASSRQGFAETQYF. CDR3 DNA: TGTGCCAGCAGTAGACAGGGATTCGCAGAGACCCAGTACTTC.

The chain combines TRBV5-1 with TRBJ2-5; 7 positions agree with TRBD2. In germline, CDR1 is SGHRS, CDR2 YFSETQ. J was trimmed by 5 bases and V by 5 bases; bases with no gene match: 9. There are 14 residues in the CDR3. This chain's CDR3 is CASRRLGREETQYF. CDR3 nucleotide sequence: TGCGCCAGCAGACGACTAGGGAGGGAGGAGACCCAGTACTTC.

This chain joins TRBV7-2 and TRBJ2-7, with 7 nucleotides matching TRBD2. The trim removed 5 bases at V and 7 bases at J, leaving 11 bases unmatched. CDR1 and CDR2 from the germline V gene are SGHTA and FQGNSA. The CDR3 has 14 residues. The CDR3 spells CASSIGDYNREQYF. The DNA of the CDR3 is TGTGCCAGCAGCATTGGGGACTATAATAGGGAGCAGTACTTC.

The V gene is TRBV5-1, the J gene TRBJ1-6; a possible D gene is TRBD1 (5 bases). The CDR3 is 16 residues long. The V gene lost 0 bases and the J gene lost 4 bases, with 11 bases spanning the gap. Germline values: CDR1 SGHRS, CDR2 YFSETQ. The CDR3 loop reads CASSLEGQGYNSPLHF. The CDR3 bases are TGCGCCAGCAGCTTGGAGGGCCAGGGATATAATTCACCCCTCCACTTT.

The gene calls are TRBV6-5 and TRBJ2-7; D might be TRBD2 (6 bases). The CDR3 runs to 14 residues. Germline CDR1 and CDR2: MNHEY and SVGAGI. V was trimmed by 2 bases and J by 9 bases, leaving 17 bases between them. The CDR3 is CASSYGGREVGQYF. CDR3 bases: TGTGCCAGCAGTTACGGTGGCAGGGAGGTTGGGCAGTACTTC.

The gene calls are TRBV4-3 and TRBJ2-1; D gene uncertain. V shed 0 bases and J shed 6 bases, with 15 bases lying between them. The length of the CDR3 is 16 residues. Per the germline V gene, CDR1 is LGHNA and CDR2 is YSLEER. For the CDR3, the DNA is TGCGCCAGCAGCCAAGATAGTAACATTCCGGGCAATGAGCAGTTCTTC. Translation: CASSQDSNIPGNEQFF.